The T cell receptor beta chain described here comes from a study of OX40 agonist ivuxolimab in advanced cancers. Study summary: Three patients got partial responses; one had hepatocellular carcinoma and two had cutaneous melanoma.

In its sample, this clone was seen a few times. The germline V gene has CDR1 SGHAT and CDR2 FQNNGV. The V end lost 6 bases, the J end lost 5 bases, and 22 bases lay between the germline ends. This CDR3 has 16 amino acids. Patients with a history of autoimmune disease or on systemic immunosuppression were excluded. Here immunoSEQ multiplex PCR was the method, and the copy in TCRdb shows in-frame clones only, minus some. In the table there are some 15,000 clones, 80% to 90% of which are singletons. The TCR comes from an adult with an advanced solid tumor such as melanoma, head and neck, liver or kidney cancer. This chain uses TRBV11-2 with TRBJ2-5; possible D gene TRBD1, 6 bases. The input for sequencing was CD4+ or CD8+ T cells sorted from blood, taken in a trial of the OX40 agonist ivuxolimab. For the CDR3, the DNA is TGTGCCAGCAGGAAAATTAAGGGACAATCCCCCGAGACCCAGTACTTC. Amino acids: CASRKIKGQSPETQYF.